This TCR beta chain was identified in a study of CD8+ T cells in alopecia areata. cDNA reverse transcribed from extracted RNA served as the sequencing template. Using immunoSEQ multiplex PCR, the repertoire was profiled, and TCRdb retains in-frame clones only, with some absent. The data contain 120,000 or so clones, 47% of them singletons. Concerning this clone: No antigen is known for it.

Study-wide results and limits: Scalp sample data also include resident alphabeta T cells from normal skin. Among patients, TCR sharing was less clear than in mice, a difference possibly due in part to HLA diversity in the patient population.

The TCR sequence derives from a human donor with alopecia areata. The sequenced sample consisted of NKG2D-low CD8+ T cells sorted from blood.

The CDR3 here is CSVVGMDGLHEQYF. CDR3 in DNA: TGCAGCGTTGTCGGTATGGACGGACTGCACGAGCAGTACTTC. The J gene is TRBJ2-7, the V gene TRBV29-1; D possibly corresponds to TRBD2 (5 bases). V gave up 4 bases and J gave up 5 bases, with 18 bases separating them. Germline CDR1 SQVTM, CDR2 ANQGSEA. CDR3 length equals 14 residues.